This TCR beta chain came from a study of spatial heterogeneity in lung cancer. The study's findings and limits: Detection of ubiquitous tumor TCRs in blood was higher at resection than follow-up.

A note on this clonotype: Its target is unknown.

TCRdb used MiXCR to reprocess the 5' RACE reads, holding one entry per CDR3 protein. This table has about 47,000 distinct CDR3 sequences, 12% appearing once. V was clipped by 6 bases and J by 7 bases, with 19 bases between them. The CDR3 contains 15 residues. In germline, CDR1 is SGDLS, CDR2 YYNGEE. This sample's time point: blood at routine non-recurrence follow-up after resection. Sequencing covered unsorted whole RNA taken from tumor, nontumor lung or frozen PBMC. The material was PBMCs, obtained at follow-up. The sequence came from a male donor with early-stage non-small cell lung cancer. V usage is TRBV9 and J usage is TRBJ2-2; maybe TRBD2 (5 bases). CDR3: CASTRTPRASGELFF. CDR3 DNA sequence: TGTGCCAGCACCAGAACCCCGCGGGCCAGCGGGGAGCTGTTTTTT.